The next 30 T cell receptor beta chains were all read from a single sample in a study of blood T cells in healthy people across ages. Sample-barcoded 5' priming and a J-beta primer mix drove a second PCR of roughly 6 to 12 cycles. Using its own MiXCR run on the 5' RACE reads, TCRdb lists one record per CDR3 protein. The table has around 1.5 million distinct CDR3 sequences, around 59% seen once. Sequenced: blood. Receptor source: a man younger than 30 in good health.

The chain couples TRBV6-5 to TRBJ2-7; tentatively, D is TRBD2 (6 bases). Trimming stripped 8 bases from V and 2 bases from J, with 16 bases between. Per the germline V gene, CDR1 is MNHEY and CDR2 is SVGAGI. The CDR3 sequence is 14 residues long. In nucleotides, the CDR3 is TGTGCCAGCGGTGCGGGGATCGGGACCTACGAGCAGTACTTC. Translation gives CASGAGIGTYEQYF.

In DNA, the CDR3 is TGCGCCAGCAGCCACATTTCGGGTTCTAACTATGGCTACACCTTC. Encoded protein: CASSHISGSNYGYTF. This chain links TRBV4-3 with TRBJ1-2; no clear D. The germline V gene encodes CDR1 LGHNA and CDR2 YSLEER. The V end was cut by 3 bases, the J end by 0 bases, with 11 bases between. The CDR3 spans 15 residues.

The chain combines TRBV5-1 with TRBJ2-3, with 8 bases identical to TRBD2. The V segment lost 0 bases and the J segment 4 bases; nucleotides outside the gene matches: 1. The CDR3 is 14 amino acids. Germline V gene sequence: CDR1 SGHRS, CDR2 YFSETQ. The CDR3 DNA reads as TGCGCCAGCAGCTTGGTTAGCGGGGCAGATACGCAGTATTTT. Its translation is CASSLVSGADTQYF. The variable domain in full, completed from reference TRBV5-1 and TRBJ2-3, reads KAGVTQTPRYLIKTRGQQVTLSCSPISGHRSVSWYQQTPGQGLQFLFEYFSETQRNKGNFPGRFSGRQFSNSRSEMNVSTLELGDSALYLCASSLVSGADTQYFGPGTRLTVL.

On this clonotype itself: Relative to the germline gene, one junction end is altered; a read error may explain this. J is TRBJ1-6 and V is TRBV25-1; D remains unclear. Per germline, CDR1 MGHDK and CDR2 SYGVNS. The CDR3 is 15 amino acids. In DNA, the CDR3 is TGTGCCAGCGGTGAAAGAGGTGGGATCGGTTCACCCCTCCACTTT. It encodes CASGERGGIGSPLHF.

The chain joins TRBV6-1 to TRBJ1-1; a possible D gene is TRBD1 (6 bases). This CDR3 comprises 13 residues. Germline-derived CDR1 and CDR2 are MNHNS and SASEGT. With 0 bases removed from V and 7 bases from J, the gap between germline ends came to 9 bases. The CDR3 bases are TGTGCCAGCAGTGAAGCGGGGGCTTATGAAGCTTTCTTT. This encodes CASSEAGAYEAFF.

The gene calls are TRBV20-1 and TRBJ1-5; no definite D call. Deletions cut 3 bases from V and 0 bases from J, with 9 bases between. The germline V gene encodes CDR1 DFQATT and CDR2 SNEGSKA (reference sequence). The CDR3 runs to 14 residues. The CDR3 loop reads CSARARVSNQPQHF. The DNA for the CDR3 is TGCAGTGCTAGGGCCCGAGTTAGCAATCAGCCCCAGCATTTT.

The rearrangement joins TRBV4-2 to TRBJ2-3; 7 nucleotides agree with TRBD1. The CDR3 contains 19 residues. Germline lookup yields CDR1 LGHNA and CDR2 YNFKEQ. J gave up 4 bases and V 3 bases, and 19 bases lay outside the gene matches. The CDR3 bases are TGTGCCAGCAGCCACCAGACTCCCCAGGGGACAGCAGTCGCAGATACGCAGTATTTT. Its protein product is CASSHQTPQGTAVADTQYF.

A few counts support this clonotype. V usage is TRBV20-1 and J usage is TRBJ2-7; 11 nucleotides align to TRBD1. The V segment lost 0 bases and the J segment 6 bases; nucleotides outside the gene matches: 4. The CDR3 contains 14 residues. Germline V gives CDR1 DFQATT, CDR2 SNEGSKA (reference sequence). CDR3 sequence reads: CSARDRDRGSEQYF. The CDR3 bases are TGCAGTGCTAGAGATCGGGACAGGGGGAGCGAGCAGTACTTC.

This clonotype was seen only once. V and J are TRBV6-1 and TRBJ1-2; perhaps TRBD1 as D (5 bases). CDR3 length: 15 residues. CDR1 and CDR2 (germline): MNHNS, SASEGT. Trimming cost V 0 bases and J 4 bases, with 12 bases left between them. Here the CDR3 DNA reads TGTGCCAGCAGTGAAGCGCGCGGGGGGATCTATGGCTACACCTTC. It specifies CASSEARGGIYGYTF.

The table lists this clonotype with a few counts. The chain links TRBV7-2 to TRBJ2-1; TRBD1 or TRBD2 may be the D gene (5 bases each). The CDR3 length is 15 residues. V was trimmed by 5 bases and J by 3 bases, leaving 14 bases between them. Germline lookup yields CDR1 SGHTA and CDR2 FQGNSA. This CDR3 reads CASSVSGTLYNEQFF. DNA of the CDR3: TGTGCCAGCAGCGTCTCCGGGACCCTCTACAATGAGCAGTTCTTC.

This clonotype turned up a few times. The rearrangement joins TRBV6-5 to TRBJ2-1, with D possibly matching TRBD2 (5 bases). Trimming pared 6 bases from V and 7 bases from J, leaving 16 bases between. This CDR3 spans 14 amino acids. Looked up from germline, CDR1 is MNHEY and CDR2 is SVGAGI. This chain's CDR3 is CASRSGWGTNEQFF. DNA for the CDR3: TGTGCCAGCAGGTCGGGGTGGGGAACAAATGAGCAGTTCTTC.

V and J are TRBV29-1 and TRBJ2-1, with 14 bases fitting TRBD2. CDR1 and CDR2 from the germline V gene are SQVTM and ANQGSEA. Unmatched junction bases numbered 13, after V lost 7 bases and J lost 2 bases. The CDR3 has 18 residues. CDR3 residues: CSAPAPTSGRATYNEQFF. CDR3 sequence (DNA): TGCAGCGCCCCTGCTCCGACTAGCGGGAGGGCAACCTACAATGAGCAGTTCTTC.

This rearrangement joins TRBV6-2 or TRBV6-3 to TRBJ2-1; D unresolved. The CDR3 sequence is 15 residues long. Trimming stripped 6 bases from V and 9 bases from J, with 21 bases between. The V gene's germline CDR1 is MNHEY and CDR2 SVGEGT. The CDR3 loop reads CASSLTDRPVSEQFF. The CDR3 DNA is TGTGCCAGCAGCCTGACGGACCGACCCGTAAGTGAGCAGTTCTTC.

This clonotype was picked up a small number of times. The rearrangement uses TRBV9 and TRBJ2-1, with D maybe TRBD1 (6 bases). The V end was cut by 4 bases, the J end by 7 bases, with 27 bases between. Germline values: CDR1 SGDLS, CDR2 YYNGEE. The CDR3 contains 18 residues. The CDR3 nucleotides read TGTGCCAGCAGCCCCGAGCTAGGGGACAAGGCCGGGGATAATGAGCAGTTCTTC. Its protein is CASSPELGDKAGDNEQFF.

The chain employs TRBV18 and TRBJ1-1; TRBD1 aligns across 7 bases. The CDR3 loop spans 15 amino acids. Per germline, CDR1 KGHSH and CDR2 LQKENI. The V gene end was trimmed by 0 bases and the J gene end by 0 bases; junction bases not matched to a gene: 1. CDR3 DNA: TGTGCCAGCTCACCACCGACAGGGATGAACACTGAAGCTTTCTTT. Translation gives CASSPPTGMNTEAFF.

This clonotype was counted once. The CDR3 protein is CSARDFQVASTDTQYF. The CDR3 DNA reads as TGCAGTGCTAGAGATTTCCAGGTCGCTAGCACAGATACGCAGTATTTT. J is TRBJ2-3 and V is TRBV20-1, with D hard to call. Trimming removed 0 bases from V and 0 bases from J, with 13 bases in between. CDR3 size: 16 residues. CDR1 and CDR2 (germline): DFQATT, SNEGSKA (reference sequence).

This clonotype was recorded a few times. This sequence joins TRBV3-1 and TRBJ2-1; a weak D match, TRBD2 (6 bases). Trimming left V 4 bases short and J 7 bases short, with 8 bases between. Germline V gives CDR1 LGHDT, CDR2 YNNKEL (reference sequence). This CDR3 spans 12 amino acids. The CDR3 sequence: CASSRTTNEQFF. Written as DNA, the CDR3 is TGTGCCAGCAGCCGGACTACTAATGAGCAGTTCTTC.

This chain uses TRBV7-9 with TRBJ2-1; D may be TRBD1 (6 bases). CDR3 size: 16 residues. CDR1 and CDR2 (germline): SEHNR, FQNEAQ (reference sequence). V dropped 3 bases and J dropped 3 bases, with 15 bases sitting between them. The CDR3 protein is CASSLKGQPVYNEQFF. CDR3 nucleotides: TGTGCCAGCAGCTTGAAAGGACAGCCTGTCTACAATGAGCAGTTCTTC.

V usage is TRBV5-1 and J usage is TRBJ2-7; 15 bases are a match to TRBD2. Germline values: CDR1 SGHRS, CDR2 YFSETQ. This CDR3 is built from 17 residues. Losses at the gene ends were 4 bases for V and 0 bases for J; bases not matched to a gene: 5. CDR3 residues: CASSPGLAGGLSYEQYF. As DNA, the CDR3 is TGCGCCAGCAGCCCGGGACTAGCGGGAGGACTCTCCTACGAGCAGTACTTC.

The rearrangement joins TRBV3-1 to TRBJ2-3, with D perhaps matching TRBD2 (6 bases). V was clipped by 3 bases and J by 5 bases, with 15 bases between them. CDR3 length: 15 amino acids. CDR1 is LGHDT, CDR2 YNNKEL, per germline (reference sequence). The CDR3 spells CASSHPTSSEDTQYF. CDR3 nucleotides: TGTGCCAGCAGCCACCCGACTAGTTCGGAAGATACGCAGTATTTT.

J is TRBJ1-4 and V is TRBV5-1; 7 nucleotides align to TRBD1. The CDR3 has 13 amino acids. V lost 6 bases and J lost 6; bases outside the gene matches: 5. The V gene's germline CDR1 is SGHRS and CDR2 YFSETQ. In nucleotides, the CDR3 is TGCGCCAGCACGACAGGGTATCATGAAAAACTGTTTTTT. Amino acid sequence: CASTTGYHEKLFF.

The chain links TRBV11-2 to TRBJ1-1, with a tentative D call TRBD1 (5 bases). The V and J ends lost 0 bases and 0 bases respectively, with 14 bases between them. CDR1 SGHAT and CDR2 FQNNGV come from the germline V gene. The CDR3 runs to 17 residues. The CDR3 coding sequence is TGTGCCAGCAGCTTAGATGATCTGGCGGGGGTGAACACTGAAGCTTTCTTT. Translation: CASSLDDLAGVNTEAFF. Complete variable domain (other parts from reference TRBV11-2 and TRBJ1-1): EAGVAQSPRYKIIEKRQSVAFWCNPISGHATLYWYQQILGQGPKLLIQFQNNGVVDDSQLPKDRFSAERLKGVDSTLKIQPAKLEDSAVYLCASSLDDLAGVNTEAFFGQGTRLTVV.

The chain links TRBV4-3 to TRBJ1-2; D remains ambiguous. Germline CDR1 LGHNA, CDR2 YSLEER. Trimming left V 4 bases short and J 3 bases short, with 12 bases between. There are 14 residues in the CDR3. CDR3 sequence: CASSPVTRDYGYTF. Written as DNA, the CDR3 is TGCGCCAGCAGCCCCGTTACGCGGGACTATGGCTACACCTTC.

The rearrangement joins TRBV20-1 to TRBJ2-3; the match to TRBD2 covers 9 bases. The CDR3 consists of 18 residues. V shed 1 base and J 0 bases; nucleotides not matched to a gene: 11. The germline V gene encodes CDR1 DFQATT and CDR2 SNEGSKA (reference sequence). DNA for the CDR3: TGCAGTGCTAGAGGGGTGCTAGCTAGCGGGGCTAGCACAGATACGCAGTATTTT. Protein: CSARGVLASGASTDTQYF.

The V gene is TRBV7-2, the J gene TRBJ1-2; D remains unclear. Deletions cut 1 base from V and 3 bases from J, with 12 bases between. CDR1 is SGHTA, CDR2 FQGNSA, per germline. This CDR3 is built from 15 residues. The CDR3 nucleotides are TGTGCCAGCAGCTTAGTGTCAACTCAGGACTATGGCTACACCTTC. This sequence encodes CASSLVSTQDYGYTF.

This chain joins TRBV2 and TRBJ2-1; TRBD2 is a possible D gene (5 bases). The CDR3 length is 14 residues. The germline V gene has CDR1 SNHLY and CDR2 FYNNEI. Deletions cut 3 bases from V and 4 bases from J, with 10 bases between. The CDR3 reads CASSDWRTYNEQFF. The CDR3 DNA is TGTGCCAGCAGTGACTGGAGGACTTACAATGAGCAGTTCTTC.

This rearrangement joins TRBV4-3 to TRBJ2-7; TRBD2 is a possible D gene (5 bases). V lost 1 base to trimming and J lost 2 bases, with 12 bases between them. Germline lookup yields CDR1 LGHNA and CDR2 YSLEER. The CDR3 length is 15 residues. The CDR3 protein is CASSQGGSGTYEQYF. The CDR3 nucleotides are TGCGCCAGCAGCCAAGGAGGGTCCGGCACCTACGAGCAGTACTTC.

The gene calls are TRBV7-2 and TRBJ2-7, with a possible D match to TRBD2 (6 bases). Between the trimmed V and J ends, which lost 5 bases and 2 bases, there was a span of 13 bases. Looked up from germline, CDR1 is SGHTA and CDR2 is FQGNSA. The CDR3 runs to 14 residues. This chain's CDR3 is CASSAYGGPYEQYF. CDR3 DNA sequence: TGTGCCAGCAGCGCCTACGGGGGTCCCTACGAGCAGTACTTC.

This chain uses TRBV5-5 with TRBJ2-1, with a tentative D call TRBD2 (7 bases). Germline loops: CDR1 SGHKS, CDR2 YYEKEE (reference sequence). V was cut by 5 bases and J by 8 bases, with 20 bases left in between. The CDR3 is 15 amino acids. For the CDR3, the DNA is TGTGCCAGCAGTCACGGGGGCGGGAGTGGATATGAGCAGTTCTTC. It is translated as CASSHGGGSGYEQFF.

V gene TRBV11-2 combines with J gene TRBJ1-2, with 8 bases lining up with TRBD1. This CDR3 comprises 15 residues. Germline V lookup: CDR1 SGHAT, CDR2 FQNNGV. The V segment lost 5 bases and the J segment 1 base; nucleotides outside the gene matches: 6. DNA for the CDR3: TGTGCCAGCAGCCCCCGGACAGGGATTAACTATGGCTACACCTTC. Amino acid sequence: CASSPRTGINYGYTF.